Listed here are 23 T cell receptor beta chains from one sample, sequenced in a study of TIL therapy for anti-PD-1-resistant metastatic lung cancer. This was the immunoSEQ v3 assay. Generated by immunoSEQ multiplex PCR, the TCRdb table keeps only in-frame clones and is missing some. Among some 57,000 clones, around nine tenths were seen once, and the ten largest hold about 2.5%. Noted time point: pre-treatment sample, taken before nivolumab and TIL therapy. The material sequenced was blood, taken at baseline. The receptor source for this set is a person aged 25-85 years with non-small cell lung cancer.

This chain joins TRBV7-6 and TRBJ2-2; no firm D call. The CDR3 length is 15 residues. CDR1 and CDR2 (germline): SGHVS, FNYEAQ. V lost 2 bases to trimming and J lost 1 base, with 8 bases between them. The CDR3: CASSLNPLNTGELFF. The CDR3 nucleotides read TGTGCCAGCAGCTTAAACCCGTTGAACACCGGGGAGCTGTTTTTT. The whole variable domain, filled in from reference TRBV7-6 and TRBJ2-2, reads GAGVSQSPRYKVTKRGQDVALRCDPISGHVSLYWYRQALGQGPEFLTYFNYEAQQDKSGLPNDRFSAERPEGSISTLTIQRTEQRDSAMYRCASSLNPLNTGELFFGEGSRLTVL.

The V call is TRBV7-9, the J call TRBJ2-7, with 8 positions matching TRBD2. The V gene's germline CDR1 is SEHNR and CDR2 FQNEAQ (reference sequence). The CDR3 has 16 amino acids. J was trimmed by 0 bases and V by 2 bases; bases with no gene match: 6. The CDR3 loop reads CASSLTASGYSYEQYF. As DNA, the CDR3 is TGTGCCAGCAGCTTAACGGCTAGCGGGTACTCCTACGAGCAGTACTTC.

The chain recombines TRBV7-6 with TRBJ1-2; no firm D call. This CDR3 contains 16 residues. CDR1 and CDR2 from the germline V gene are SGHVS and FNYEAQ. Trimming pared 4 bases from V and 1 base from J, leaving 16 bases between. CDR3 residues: CASSSPKKTVNYGYTF. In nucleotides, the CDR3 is TGTGCCAGCAGCTCACCGAAGAAGACCGTTAACTATGGCTACACCTTC.

CDR3 in amino acids: CATSEGTGGFTQYF. In DNA, the CDR3 is TGTGCCACCAGTGAGGGAACAGGGGGCTTTACGCAGTATTTT. V gene TRBV24-1 combines with J gene TRBJ2-3; 9 bases are shared with TRBD1. The CDR3 consists of 14 residues. The germline V gene encodes CDR1 KGHDR and CDR2 SFDVKD. Trimming removed 4 bases from V and 8 bases from J; junction bases left unmatched: 6.

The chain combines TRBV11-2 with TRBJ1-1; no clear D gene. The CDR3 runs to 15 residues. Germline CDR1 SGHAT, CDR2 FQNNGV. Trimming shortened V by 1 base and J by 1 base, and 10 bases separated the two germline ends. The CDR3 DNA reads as TGTGCCAGCAGCTTAGCCCCCTTTCGGAACACTGAAGCTTTCTTT. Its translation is CASSLAPFRNTEAFF.

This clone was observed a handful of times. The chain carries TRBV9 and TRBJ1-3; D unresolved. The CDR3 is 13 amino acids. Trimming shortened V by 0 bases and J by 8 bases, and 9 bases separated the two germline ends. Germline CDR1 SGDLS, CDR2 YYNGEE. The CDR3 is CASSVETWDTIYF. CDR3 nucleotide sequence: TGTGCCAGCAGCGTAGAGACGTGGGACACCATATATTTT.

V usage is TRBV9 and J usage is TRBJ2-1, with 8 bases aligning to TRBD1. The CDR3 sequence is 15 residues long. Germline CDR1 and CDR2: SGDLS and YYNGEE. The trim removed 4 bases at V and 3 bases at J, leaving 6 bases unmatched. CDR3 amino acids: CASSRAGGYYNEQFF. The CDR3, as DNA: TGTGCCAGCAGCAGGGCAGGGGGCTACTACAATGAGCAGTTCTTC.

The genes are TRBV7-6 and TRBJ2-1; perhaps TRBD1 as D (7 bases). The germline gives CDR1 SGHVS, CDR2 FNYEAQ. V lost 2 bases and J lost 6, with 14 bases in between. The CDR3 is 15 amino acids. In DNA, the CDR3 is TGTGCCAGCAGCTTATGGCAGGGGGGAACCAATGAGCAGTTCTTC. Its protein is CASSLWQGGTNEQFF.

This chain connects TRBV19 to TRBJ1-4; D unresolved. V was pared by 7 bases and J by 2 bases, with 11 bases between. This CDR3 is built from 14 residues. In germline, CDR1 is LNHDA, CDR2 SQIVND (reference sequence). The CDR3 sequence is CASKPGGTNEKLFF. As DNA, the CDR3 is TGTGCCAGTAAACCGGGCGGGACTAATGAAAAACTGTTTTTT.

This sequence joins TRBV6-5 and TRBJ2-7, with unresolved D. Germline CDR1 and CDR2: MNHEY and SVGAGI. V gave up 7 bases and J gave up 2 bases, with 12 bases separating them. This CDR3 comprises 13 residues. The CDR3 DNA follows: TGTGCCAGCACGCCCGTCAACGCCTACGAGCAGTACTTC. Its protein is CASTPVNAYEQYF.

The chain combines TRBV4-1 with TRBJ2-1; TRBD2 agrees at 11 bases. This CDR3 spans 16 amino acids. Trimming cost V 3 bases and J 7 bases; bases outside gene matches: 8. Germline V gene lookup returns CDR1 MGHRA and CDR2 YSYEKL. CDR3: CASSHLAGGPWNEQFF. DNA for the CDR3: TGCGCCAGCAGCCACTTAGCGGGGGGGCCTTGGAATGAGCAGTTCTTC.

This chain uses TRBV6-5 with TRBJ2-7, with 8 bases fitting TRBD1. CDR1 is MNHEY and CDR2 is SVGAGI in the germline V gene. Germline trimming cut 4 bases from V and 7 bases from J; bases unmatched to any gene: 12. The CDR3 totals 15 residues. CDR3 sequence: CASSSRDRWASEQYF. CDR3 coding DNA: TGTGCCAGCAGTTCCAGGGACAGGTGGGCCTCTGAGCAGTACTTC.

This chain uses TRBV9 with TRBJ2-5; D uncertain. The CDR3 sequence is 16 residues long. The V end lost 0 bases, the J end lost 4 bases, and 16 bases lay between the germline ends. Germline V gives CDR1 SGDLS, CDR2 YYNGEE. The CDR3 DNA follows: TGTGCCAGCAGCGTAGGGGTGGGGAACGCGGCAGAGACCCAGTACTTC. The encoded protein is CASSVGVGNAAETQYF.

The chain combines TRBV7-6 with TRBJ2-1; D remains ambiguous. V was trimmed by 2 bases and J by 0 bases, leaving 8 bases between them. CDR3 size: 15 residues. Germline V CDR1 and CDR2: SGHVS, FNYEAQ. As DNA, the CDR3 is TGTGCCAGCAGCTTAACGGCGAGCTCCTACAATGAGCAGTTCTTC. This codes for CASSLTASSYNEQFF.

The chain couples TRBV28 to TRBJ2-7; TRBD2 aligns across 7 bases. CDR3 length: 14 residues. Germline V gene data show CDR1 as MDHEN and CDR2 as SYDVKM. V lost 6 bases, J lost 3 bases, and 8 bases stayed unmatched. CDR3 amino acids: CASSLGLPRYEQYF. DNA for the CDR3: TGTGCCAGCAGCCTGGGACTACCCCGCTACGAGCAGTACTTC. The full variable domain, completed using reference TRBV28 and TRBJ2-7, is DVKVTQSSRYLVKRTGEKVFLECVQDMDHENMFWYRQDPGLGLRLIYFSYDVKMKEKGDIPEGYSVSREKKERFSLILESASTNQTSMYLCASSLGLPRYEQYFGPGTRLTVT.

CDR3 protein: CAWNYGQGSNYGYTF. CDR3 coding DNA: TGTGCCTGGAACTACGGTCAGGGGTCTAACTATGGCTACACCTTC. The chain links TRBV30 to TRBJ1-2; maybe TRBD1 (6 bases). The CDR3 totals 15 residues. From germline, CDR1 is GTSNPN and CDR2 SVGIG (reference sequence). V gave up 4 bases and J gave up 0 bases, with 15 bases separating them.

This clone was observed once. This chain's CDR3 is CASSRDGLERDTQYF. The CDR3, as DNA: TGTGCCAGTAGCCGCGACGGACTAGAACGGGATACGCAGTATTTT. The J gene is TRBJ2-3, the V gene TRBV19; the match to TRBD2 covers 7 bases. V lost 6 bases and J lost 6; bases outside the gene matches: 12. The CDR3 totals 15 residues. Germline CDR1 and CDR2: LNHDA and SQIVND (reference sequence).

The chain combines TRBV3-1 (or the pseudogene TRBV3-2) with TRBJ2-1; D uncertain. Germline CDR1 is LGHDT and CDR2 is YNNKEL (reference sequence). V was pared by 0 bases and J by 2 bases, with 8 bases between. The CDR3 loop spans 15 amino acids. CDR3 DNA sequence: TGTGCCAGCAGCCAAGAGCCGAATCCCTACAATGAGCAGTTCTTC. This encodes CASSQEPNPYNEQFF.

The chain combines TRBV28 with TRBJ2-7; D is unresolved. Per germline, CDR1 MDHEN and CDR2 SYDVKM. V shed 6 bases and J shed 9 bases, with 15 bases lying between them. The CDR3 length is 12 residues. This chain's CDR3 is CASSHRLDPQYF. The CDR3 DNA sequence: TGTGCCAGCAGCCACCGCCTGGACCCGCAGTACTTC. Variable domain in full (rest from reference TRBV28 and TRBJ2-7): DVKVTQSSRYLVKRTGEKVFLECVQDMDHENMFWYRQDPGLGLRLIYFSYDVKMKEKGDIPEGYSVSREKKERFSLILESASTNQTSMYLCASSHRLDPQYFGPGTRLTVT.

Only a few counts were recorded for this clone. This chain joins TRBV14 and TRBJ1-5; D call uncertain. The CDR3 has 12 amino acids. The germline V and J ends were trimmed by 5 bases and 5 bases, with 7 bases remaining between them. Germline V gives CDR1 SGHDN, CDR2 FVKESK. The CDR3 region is CASSSLDQPQHF. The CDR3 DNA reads TGTGCCAGCAGCTCGTTGGATCAGCCCCAGCATTTT.

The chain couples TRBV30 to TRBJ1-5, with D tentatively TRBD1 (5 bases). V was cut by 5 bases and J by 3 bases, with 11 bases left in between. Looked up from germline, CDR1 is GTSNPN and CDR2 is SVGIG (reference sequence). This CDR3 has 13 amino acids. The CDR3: CAWEPGPNQPQHF. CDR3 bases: TGTGCCTGGGAACCGGGGCCCAATCAGCCCCAGCATTTT. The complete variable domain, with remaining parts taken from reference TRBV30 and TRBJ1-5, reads SQTIHQWPATLVQPVGSPLSLECTVEGTSNPNLYWYRQAAGRGLQLLFYSVGIGQISSEVPQNLSASRPQDRQFILSSKKLLLSDSGFYLCAWEPGPNQPQHFGDGTRLSIL.

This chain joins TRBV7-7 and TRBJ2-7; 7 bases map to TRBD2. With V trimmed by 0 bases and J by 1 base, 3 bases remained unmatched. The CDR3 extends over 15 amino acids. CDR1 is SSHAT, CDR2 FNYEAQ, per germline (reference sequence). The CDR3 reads CASSLASGGSYEQYF. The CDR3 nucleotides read TGTGCCAGCAGCTTAGCGTCGGGGGGTTCCTACGAGCAGTACTTC.

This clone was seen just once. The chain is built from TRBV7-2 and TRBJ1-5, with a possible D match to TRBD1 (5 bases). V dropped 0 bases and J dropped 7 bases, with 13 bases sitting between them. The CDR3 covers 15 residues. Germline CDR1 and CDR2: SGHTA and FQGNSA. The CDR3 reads CASSLAWQGPQPQHF. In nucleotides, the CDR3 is TGTGCCAGCAGCTTAGCTTGGCAGGGTCCACAGCCCCAGCATTTT. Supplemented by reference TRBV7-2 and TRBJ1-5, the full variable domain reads GAGVSQSPSNKVTEKGKDVELRCDPISGHTALYWYRQSLGQGLEFLIYFQGNSAPDKSGLPSDRFSAERTGGSVSTLTIQRTQQEDSAVYLCASSLAWQGPQPQHFGDGTRLSIL.